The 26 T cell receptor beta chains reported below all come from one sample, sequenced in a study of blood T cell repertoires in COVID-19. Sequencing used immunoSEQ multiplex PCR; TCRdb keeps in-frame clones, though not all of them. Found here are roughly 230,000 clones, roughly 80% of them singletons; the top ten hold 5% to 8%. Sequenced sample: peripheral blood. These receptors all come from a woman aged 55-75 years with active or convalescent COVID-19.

As DNA, the CDR3 is TGTGCCAGCTCGCAGTCAGGTCACTCTGGAAACACCATATATTTT. Translating gives CASSQSGHSGNTIYF. The rearrangement joins TRBV18 to TRBJ1-3, with unresolved D. CDR1 and CDR2 (germline): KGHSH, LQKENI. The length of the CDR3 is 15 residues. With 6 bases removed from V and 0 bases from J, the gap between germline ends came to 12 bases.

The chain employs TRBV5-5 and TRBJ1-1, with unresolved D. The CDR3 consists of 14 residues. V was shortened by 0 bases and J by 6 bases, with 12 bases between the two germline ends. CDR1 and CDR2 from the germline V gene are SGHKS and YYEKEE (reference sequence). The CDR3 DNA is TGTGCCAGCAGCTTGGTGGCCTCGGGTTCTGAAGCTTTCTTT. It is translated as CASSLVASGSEAFF.

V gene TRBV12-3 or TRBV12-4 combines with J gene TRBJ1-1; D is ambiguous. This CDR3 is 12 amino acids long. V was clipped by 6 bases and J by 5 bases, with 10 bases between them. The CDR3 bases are TGTGCCAGCAGCAACACAGCAACTGAAGCTTTCTTT. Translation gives CASSNTATEAFF.

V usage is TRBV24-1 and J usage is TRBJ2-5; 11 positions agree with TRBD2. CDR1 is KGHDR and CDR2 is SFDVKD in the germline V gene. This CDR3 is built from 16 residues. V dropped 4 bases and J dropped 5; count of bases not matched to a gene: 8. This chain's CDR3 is CATSESGLAGWETQYF. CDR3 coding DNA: TGTGCCACCAGTGAATCAGGACTAGCGGGTTGGGAGACCCAGTACTTC.

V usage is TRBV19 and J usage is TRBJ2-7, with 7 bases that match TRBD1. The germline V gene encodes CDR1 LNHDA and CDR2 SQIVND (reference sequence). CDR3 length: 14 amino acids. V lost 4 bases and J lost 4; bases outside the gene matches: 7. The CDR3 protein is CASSTWTGGYEQYF. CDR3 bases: TGTGCCAGTAGTACTTGGACAGGAGGATACGAGCAGTACTTC. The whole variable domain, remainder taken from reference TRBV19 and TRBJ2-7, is DGGITQSPKYLFRKEGQNVTLSCEQNLNHDAMYWYRQDPGQGLRLIYYSQIVNDFQKGDIAEGYSVSREKKESFPLTVTSAQKNPTAFYLCASSTWTGGYEQYFGPGTRLTVT.

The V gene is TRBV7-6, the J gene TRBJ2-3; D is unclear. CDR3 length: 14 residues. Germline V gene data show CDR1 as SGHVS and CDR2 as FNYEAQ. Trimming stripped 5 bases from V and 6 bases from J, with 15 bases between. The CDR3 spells CASSPPGLGDTQYF. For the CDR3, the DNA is TGTGCCAGCAGCCCCCCCGGCCTGGGCGATACGCAGTATTTT.

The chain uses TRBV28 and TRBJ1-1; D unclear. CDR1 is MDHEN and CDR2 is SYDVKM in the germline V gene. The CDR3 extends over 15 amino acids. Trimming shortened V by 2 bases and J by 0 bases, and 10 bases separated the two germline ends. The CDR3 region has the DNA TGTGCCAGCAGTTTACGCGCAGGCATGAACACTGAAGCTTTCTTT. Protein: CASSLRAGMNTEAFF.

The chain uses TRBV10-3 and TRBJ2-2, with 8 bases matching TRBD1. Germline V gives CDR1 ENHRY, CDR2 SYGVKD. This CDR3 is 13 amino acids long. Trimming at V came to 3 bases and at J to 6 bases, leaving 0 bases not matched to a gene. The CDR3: CAISDRGPGELFF. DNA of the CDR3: TGTGCCATCAGTGACAGGGGGCCCGGGGAGCTGTTTTTT.

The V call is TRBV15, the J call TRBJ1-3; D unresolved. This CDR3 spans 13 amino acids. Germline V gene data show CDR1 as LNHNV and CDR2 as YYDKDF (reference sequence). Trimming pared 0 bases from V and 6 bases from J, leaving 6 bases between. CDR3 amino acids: CATSRDGLNTIYF. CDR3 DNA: TGTGCCACCAGCAGAGATGGCCTAAACACCATATATTTT.

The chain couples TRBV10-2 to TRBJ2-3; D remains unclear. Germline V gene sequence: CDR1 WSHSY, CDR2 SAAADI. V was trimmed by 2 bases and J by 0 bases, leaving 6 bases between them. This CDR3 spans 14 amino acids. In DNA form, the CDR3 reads TGCGCCAGCAGTGAGATCCTCAGCACAGATACGCAGTATTTT. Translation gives CASSEILSTDTQYF.

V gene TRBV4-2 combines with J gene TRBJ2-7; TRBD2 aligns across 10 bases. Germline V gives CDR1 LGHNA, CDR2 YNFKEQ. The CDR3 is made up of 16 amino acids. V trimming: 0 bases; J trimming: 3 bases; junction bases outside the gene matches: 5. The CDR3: CASSQELASGSYEQYF. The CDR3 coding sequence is TGTGCCAGCAGCCAAGAATTGGCTAGCGGGAGCTACGAGCAGTACTTC.

In nucleotides, the CDR3 is TGTGCCAGCACCGCGGGTCGGGAGAGCAATATTCAGTACTTC. This encodes CASTAGRESNIQYF. The chain is built from TRBV6-5 and TRBJ2-4, with D tentatively TRBD2 (6 bases). Looked up from germline, CDR1 is MNHEY and CDR2 is SVGAGI. Trimming stripped 7 bases from V and 10 bases from J, with 20 bases between. The CDR3 contains 14 residues.

In nucleotides, the CDR3 is TGTGCCTGGTCAGGGGGCTGGGACGAGCAGTACTTC. This sequence encodes CAWSGGWDEQYF. This chain links TRBV30 with TRBJ2-7, with 8 bases aligning to TRBD1. Germline V gene data show CDR1 as GTSNPN and CDR2 as SVGIG (reference sequence). Trimming took 5 bases from V and 5 from J; bases not matched to a gene: 5. CDR3 length: 12 residues.

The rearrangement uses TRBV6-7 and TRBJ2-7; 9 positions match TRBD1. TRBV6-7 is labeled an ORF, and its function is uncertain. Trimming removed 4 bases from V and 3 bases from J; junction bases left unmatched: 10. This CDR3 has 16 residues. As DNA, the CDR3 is TGTGCCAGCAGTTCCTGGGACAGGGCGGTTCTCTACGAGCAGTACGTC. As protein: CASSSWDRAVLYEQYV.

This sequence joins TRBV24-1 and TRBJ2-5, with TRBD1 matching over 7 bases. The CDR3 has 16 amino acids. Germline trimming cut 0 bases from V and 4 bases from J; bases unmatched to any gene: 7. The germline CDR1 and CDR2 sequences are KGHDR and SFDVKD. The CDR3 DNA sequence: TGTGCCACCAGTGATTTGAACGGCGAGGGGGCAGAGACCCAGTACTTC. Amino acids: CATSDLNGEGAETQYF.

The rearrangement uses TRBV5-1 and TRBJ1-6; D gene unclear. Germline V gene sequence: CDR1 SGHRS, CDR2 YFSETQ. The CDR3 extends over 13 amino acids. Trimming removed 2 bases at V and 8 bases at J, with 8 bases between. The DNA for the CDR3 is TGCGCCAGCAGCTTTGCACAATATTCACCCCTCCACTTT. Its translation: CASSFAQYSPLHF.

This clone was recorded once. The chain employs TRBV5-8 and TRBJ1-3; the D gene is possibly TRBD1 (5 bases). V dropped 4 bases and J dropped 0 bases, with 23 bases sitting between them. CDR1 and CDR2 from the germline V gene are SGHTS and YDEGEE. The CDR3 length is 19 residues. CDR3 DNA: TGTGCCAGCAGCCCCGGTTGGGGGACTCAGGCCTACTCTGGAAACACCATATATTTT. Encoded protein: CASSPGWGTQAYSGNTIYF.

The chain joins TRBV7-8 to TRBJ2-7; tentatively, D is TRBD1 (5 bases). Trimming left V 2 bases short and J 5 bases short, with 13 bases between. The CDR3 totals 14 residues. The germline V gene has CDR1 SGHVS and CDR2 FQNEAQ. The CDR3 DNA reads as TGTGCCAGCAGCTTAACCAGGGTAGGAAACGAGCAGTACTTC. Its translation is CASSLTRVGNEQYF.

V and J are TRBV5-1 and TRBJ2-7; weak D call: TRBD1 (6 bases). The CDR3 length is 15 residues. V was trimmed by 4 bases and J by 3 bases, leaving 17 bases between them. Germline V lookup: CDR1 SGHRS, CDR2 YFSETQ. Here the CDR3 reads CASSPEPRTVYEQYV. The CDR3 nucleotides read TGCGCCAGCAGCCCCGAACCCCGGACAGTCTACGAGCAGTACGTC.

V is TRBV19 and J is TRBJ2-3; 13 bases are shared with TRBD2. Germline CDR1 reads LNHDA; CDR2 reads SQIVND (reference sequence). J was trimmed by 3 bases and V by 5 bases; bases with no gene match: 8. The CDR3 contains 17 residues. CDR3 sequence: CASSLRTSGSQTDTQYF. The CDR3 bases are TGTGCCAGTAGTCTCCGGACTAGCGGGAGCCAGACAGATACGCAGTATTTT.

For the CDR3, the DNA is TGTGCCAGCAGTTTCTCGTCCGGTGAAGCTTTCTTT. It specifies CASSFSSGEAFF. The chain combines TRBV12-3 or TRBV12-4 with TRBJ1-1; D is uncertain. Trimming stripped 3 bases from V and 7 bases from J, with 9 bases between. This CDR3 spans 12 amino acids.

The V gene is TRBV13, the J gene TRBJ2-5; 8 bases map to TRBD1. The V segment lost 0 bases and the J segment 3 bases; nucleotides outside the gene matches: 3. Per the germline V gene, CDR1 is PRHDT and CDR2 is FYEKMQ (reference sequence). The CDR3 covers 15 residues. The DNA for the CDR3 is TGTGCCAGCAGCTTAGGGGACAGGGACGAAGAGACCCAGTACTTC. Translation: CASSLGDRDEETQYF. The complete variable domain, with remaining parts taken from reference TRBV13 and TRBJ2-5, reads AAGVIQSPRHLIKEKRETATLKCYPIPRHDTVYWYQQGPGQDPQFLISFYEKMQSDKGSIPDRFSAQQFSDYHSELNMSSLELGDSALYFCASSLGDRDEETQYFGPGTRLLVL.

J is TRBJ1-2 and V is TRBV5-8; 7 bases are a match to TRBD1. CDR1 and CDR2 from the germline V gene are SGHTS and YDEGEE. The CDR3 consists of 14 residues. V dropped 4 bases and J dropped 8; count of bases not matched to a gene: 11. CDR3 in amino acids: CASSAGDSFGGYTF. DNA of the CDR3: TGTGCCAGCAGCGCCGGGGACAGCTTCGGAGGCTACACCTTC.

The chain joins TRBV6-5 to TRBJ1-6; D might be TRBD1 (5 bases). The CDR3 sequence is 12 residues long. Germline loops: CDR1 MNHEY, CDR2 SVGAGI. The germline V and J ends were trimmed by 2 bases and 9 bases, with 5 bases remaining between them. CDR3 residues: CASSYRGSPLHF. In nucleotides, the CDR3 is TGTGCCAGCAGTTACAGGGGTTCACCCCTCCACTTT.

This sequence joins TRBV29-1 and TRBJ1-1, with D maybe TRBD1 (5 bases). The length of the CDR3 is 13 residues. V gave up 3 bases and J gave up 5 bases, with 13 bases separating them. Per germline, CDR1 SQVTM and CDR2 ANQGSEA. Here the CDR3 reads CSVDQGGWTEAFF. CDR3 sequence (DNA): TGCAGCGTTGATCAGGGAGGCTGGACTGAAGCTTTCTTT.

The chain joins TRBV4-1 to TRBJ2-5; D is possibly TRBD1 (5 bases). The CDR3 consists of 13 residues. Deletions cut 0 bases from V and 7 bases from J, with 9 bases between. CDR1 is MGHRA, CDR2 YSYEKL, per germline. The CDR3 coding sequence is TGCGCCAGCAGCCAAGACCCCCAGGGGACCCAGTACTTC. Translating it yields CASSQDPQGTQYF.